The 5 T cell receptor beta chains listed next were all sequenced from one sample in a study of cytomegalovirus exposure and HLA in healthy donors. Primers: 60 Vbeta forward and 13 Jbeta reverse. Profiled with immunoSEQ multiplex PCR; TCRdb holds only in-frame clones, not every one. The table records about 130,000 clones, about four fifths of them present only once. The sample was PBMCs. These receptors came from a young man in good health and CMV-seronegative.

J is TRBJ2-3 and V is TRBV7-9, with 16 bases identical to TRBD2. Germline CDR1 reads SEHNR; CDR2 reads FQNEAQ (reference sequence). V gave up 4 bases and J gave up 3 bases; unmatched junction bases: 10. The CDR3 sequence is 19 residues long. In DNA form, the CDR3 reads TGTGCCAGCAGCTCTTTACCGGGACTAGCGGGGGGGGTGACAGATACGCAGTATTTT. Translated: CASSSLPGLAGGVTDTQYF.

The chain uses TRBV6-5 and TRBJ1-1; D gene unclear. V was pared by 2 bases and J by 1 base, with 11 bases between. Germline lookup yields CDR1 MNHEY and CDR2 SVGAGI. The CDR3 length is 15 residues. CDR3 sequence reads: CASSYEGSGNTEAFF. The CDR3 DNA reads as TGTGCCAGCAGTTACGAGGGATCCGGGAACACTGAAGCTTTCTTT.

The chain recombines TRBV27 with TRBJ2-1, with TRBD1 matching 7 bases. The CDR3 has 13 amino acids. Trimming removed 8 bases from V and 2 bases from J; junction bases left unmatched: 3. Per the germline V gene, CDR1 is MNHEY and CDR2 is SMNVEV (reference sequence). This CDR3 reads CASGQVAYNEQFF. Written as DNA, the CDR3 is TGTGCCAGCGGACAGGTCGCCTACAATGAGCAGTTCTTC.

The chain combines TRBV5-1 with TRBJ2-5; 7 bases align to TRBD2. CDR1 is SGHRS and CDR2 is YFSETQ in the germline V gene. Trimming cost V 0 bases and J 2 bases; bases outside gene matches: 1. This CDR3 is built from 14 residues. DNA for the CDR3: TGCGCCAGCAGCTTGGGTAGCGGGCAAGAGACCCAGTACTTC. Amino acid sequence: CASSLGSGQETQYF. The whole variable domain, remainder taken from reference TRBV5-1 and TRBJ2-5, is KAGVTQTPRYLIKTRGQQVTLSCSPISGHRSVSWYQQTPGQGLQFLFEYFSETQRNKGNFPGRFSGRQFSNSRSEMNVSTLELGDSALYLCASSLGSGQETQYFGPGTRLLVL.

The rearrangement joins TRBV28 to TRBJ2-3; D perhaps matches TRBD2 (5 bases). The V gene lost 5 bases and the J gene lost 3 bases, with 15 bases spanning the gap. The length of the CDR3 is 15 residues. Germline values: CDR1 MDHEN, CDR2 SYDVKM. CDR3: CASSPPRRGTDTQYF. CDR3 bases: TGTGCCAGCAGTCCACCCCGCCGAGGGACAGATACGCAGTATTTT.